These 13 T cell receptor beta chains were sequenced from one sample in a study of T-cell reconstitution after alpha-beta-depleted transplantation in children. Using unique molecular identifiers, the investigators prepared the TCRbeta library. Each CDR3 protein is one row after TCRdb ran MiXCR on the PCR reads. Altogether 45,000 to 55,000 distinct CDR3 sequences are present, less than 6% being singletons, with the ten largest covering around 30%. The sample in question was PBMCs, mostly from graft donor cells, obtained 60 days after TCRalphabeta/CD19-depleted stem cell transplant. The receptors originated from a female patient younger than 10 who had a stem cell transplant for aplastic anemia, so the T cells may come from the graft donor.

At least ten counts were recorded for this clonotype. This rearrangement joins TRBV7-7 to TRBJ2-5, with TRBD1 identical over 8 bases. The length of the CDR3 is 14 residues. J lost 2 bases, V lost 1 base, and 0 bases had no gene match. Looked up from germline, CDR1 is SSHAT and CDR2 is FNYEAQ (reference sequence). For the CDR3, the DNA is TGTGCCAGCAGCTTAGGGACAGGGCAAGAGACCCAGTACTTC. Translating gives CASSLGTGQETQYF.

The genes are TRBV20-1 and TRBJ2-7, with TRBD1 identical over 7 bases. CDR1 DFQATT and CDR2 SNEGSKA come from the germline V gene (reference sequence). Unmatched junction bases numbered 4, after V lost 6 bases and J lost 5 bases. This CDR3 comprises 11 residues. The CDR3 DNA reads TGCAGTGCCAGACAGGGCCACGAGCAGTACTTC. Protein: CSARQGHEQYF.

This clonotype appeared many times. The chain combines TRBV12-3 or TRBV12-4 with TRBJ2-7; D is possibly TRBD2 (5 bases). This CDR3 has 15 amino acids. V was cut by 3 bases and J by 2 bases, with 14 bases left in between. The CDR3 region is CASSFAGGGAYEQYF. The CDR3 nucleotides are TGTGCCAGCAGTTTTGCTGGCGGAGGTGCCTACGAGCAGTACTTC.

This clonotype was found a few times. This chain joins TRBV29-1 and TRBJ2-2, with TRBD2 identical over 8 bases. V gave up 5 bases and J gave up 8 bases; unmatched junction bases: 16. Looked up from germline, CDR1 is SQVTM and CDR2 is ANQGSEA. This CDR3 is 16 amino acids long. The CDR3 protein is CSVFRLSGTYRGELFF. The CDR3 DNA sequence: TGCAGCGTTTTTAGGCTTAGCGGGACCTACCGGGGGGAGCTGTTTTTT.

This clonotype is termed medium-sized. The chain has TRBV7-9 and TRBJ1-6; D ambiguous. The V gene's germline CDR1 is SEHNR and CDR2 FQNEAQ (reference sequence). This CDR3 has 15 amino acids. V was pared by 5 bases and J by 0 bases, with 8 bases between. The CDR3 coding sequence is TGTGCCAGCAGCCGACAAGGCTCCTATAATTCACCCCTCCACTTT. Protein sequence: CASSRQGSYNSPLHF.

This clonotype was picked up many times. This sequence joins TRBV25-1 and TRBJ2-5, with D possibly TRBD2 on 6 matching bases. V lost 8 bases and J lost 5, with 21 bases in between. This CDR3 has 15 residues. Germline CDR1 is MGHDK and CDR2 is SYGVNS. CDR3 DNA: TGTGCCAGCTCCCTCAGTTTGTCGGGGGTGGAGACCCAGTACTTC. Protein: CASSLSLSGVETQYF.

The sample holds many counts of this clonotype. CDR3 region: CSASSGFGSQAGETQYF. The CDR3 nucleotides are TGCAGTGCTAGTTCAGGGTTCGGTTCTCAAGCGGGGGAGACCCAGTACTTC. V is TRBV20-1 and J is TRBJ2-5; 7 nucleotides agree with TRBD2. This CDR3 is built from 17 residues. The junction had 18 bases not matched to a gene; V was cut back by 3 bases and J by 5 bases. Germline CDR1 DFQATT, CDR2 SNEGSKA (reference sequence).

This clonotype was recorded many times. CDR3 in amino acids: CASSSGQGLGYTF. CDR3 nucleotide sequence: TGTGCCAGCAGCTCCGGACAGGGTTTGGGCTACACCTTC. The rearrangement links TRBV11-3 to TRBJ1-2; 8 bases agree with TRBD1. Germline CDR1 reads SGHNT; CDR2 reads YENEEA. This CDR3 comprises 13 residues. V gave up 4 bases and J gave up 8 bases; unmatched junction bases: 6.

This clonotype was recorded many times. The chain joins TRBV11-2 to TRBJ2-7; 9 bases fit TRBD1. The CDR3 loop spans 13 amino acids. Germline V CDR1 and CDR2: SGHAT, FQNNGV. The CDR3 sequence is CASSLTGGQKPLV. Here the CDR3 DNA reads TGTGCCAGCAGCCTGACAGGGGGGCAAAAGCCCTTGGTC.

There are a few counts of this clonotype. V usage is TRBV11-1 and J usage is TRBJ2-2; TRBD2 is a possible D gene (5 bases). The CDR3 length is 15 residues. Germline values: CDR1 SGHAT, CDR2 FQDESV (reference sequence). Trimming took off 4 bases at V and 0 bases at J, with 9 bases between the two ends. The CDR3 DNA sequence: TGTGCCAGCAGCTATGGGAGATCGAACACCGGGGAGCTGTTTTTT. Its translation is CASSYGRSNTGELFF.

This clonotype was observed many times. This rearrangement joins TRBV18 to TRBJ2-7; 7 bases agree with TRBD1. The CDR3 extends over 16 amino acids. The germline V gene has CDR1 KGHSH and CDR2 LQKENI. Trimming took 2 bases from V and 6 from J; bases not matched to a gene: 13. The CDR3 reads CASSPSVPGQAGEQYF. CDR3 nucleotide sequence: TGTGCCAGCTCACCATCGGTCCCCGGACAGGCGGGCGAGCAGTACTTC.

This clonotype was counted many times. The chain couples TRBV5-6 to TRBJ2-7, with 8 positions matching TRBD1. The germline gives CDR1 SGHDT, CDR2 YYEEEE. J gave up 5 bases and V 4 bases, and 8 bases lay outside the gene matches. The CDR3 runs to 14 residues. The CDR3 region is CASSPRTGFHEQYF. CDR3 coding DNA: TGTGCCAGCAGCCCTCGGACAGGGTTCCACGAGCAGTACTTC. Filled out from reference TRBV5-6 and TRBJ2-7, the complete variable domain reads DAGVTQSPTHLIKTRGQQVTLRCSPKSGHDTVSWYQQALGQGPQFIFQYYEEEERQRGNFPDRFSGHQFPNYSSELNVNALLLGDSALYLCASSPRTGFHEQYFGPGTRLTVT.

The table lists this clonotype with a few counts. The chain links TRBV2 to TRBJ1-6, with 8 bases matching TRBD1. The CDR3 has 12 amino acids. Germline CDR1 is SNHLY and CDR2 is FYNNEI. After removal of 8 bases from V and 9 bases from J, the junction contained 3 bases not matched to a gene. CDR3: CASGQGSSPLHF. CDR3 DNA sequence: TGTGCCAGCGGACAGGGTAGTTCACCCCTCCACTTT. Full variable domain (outside the CDR3, taken from reference TRBV2 and TRBJ1-6): EPEVTQTPSHQVTQMGQEVILRCVPISNHLYFYWYRQILGQKVEFLVSFYNNEISEKSEIFDDQFSVERPDGSNFTLKIRSTKLEDSAMYFCASGQGSSPLHFGNGTRLTVT.